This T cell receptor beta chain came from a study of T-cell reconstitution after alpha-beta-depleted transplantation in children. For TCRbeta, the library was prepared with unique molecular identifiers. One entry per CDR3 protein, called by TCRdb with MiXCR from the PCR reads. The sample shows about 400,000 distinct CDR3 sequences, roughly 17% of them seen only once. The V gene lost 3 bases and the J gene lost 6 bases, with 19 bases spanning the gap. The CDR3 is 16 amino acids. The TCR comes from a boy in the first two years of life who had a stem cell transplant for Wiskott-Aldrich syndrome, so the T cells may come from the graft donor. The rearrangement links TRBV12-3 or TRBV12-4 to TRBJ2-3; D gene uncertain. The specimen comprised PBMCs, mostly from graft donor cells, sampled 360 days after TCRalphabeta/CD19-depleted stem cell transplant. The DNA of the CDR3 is TGTGCCAGCAGTTTTCTCGCTCCCTATTCTGGGGATACGCAGTATTTT. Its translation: CASSFLAPYSGDTQYF.